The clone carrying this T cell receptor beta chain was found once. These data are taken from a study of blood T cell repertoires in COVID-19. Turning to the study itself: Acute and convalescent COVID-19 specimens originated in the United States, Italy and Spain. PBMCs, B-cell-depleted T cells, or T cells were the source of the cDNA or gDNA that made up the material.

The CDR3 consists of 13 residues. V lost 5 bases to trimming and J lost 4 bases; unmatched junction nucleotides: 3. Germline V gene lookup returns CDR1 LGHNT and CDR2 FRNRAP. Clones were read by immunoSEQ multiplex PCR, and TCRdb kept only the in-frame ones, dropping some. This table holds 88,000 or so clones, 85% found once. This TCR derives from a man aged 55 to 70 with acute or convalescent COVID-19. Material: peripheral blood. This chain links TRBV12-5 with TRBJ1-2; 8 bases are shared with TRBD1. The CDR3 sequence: CASGLGTGYGYTF. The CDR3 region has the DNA TGTGCTAGTGGTCTCGGGACAGGCTATGGCTACACCTTC.